The 16 T cell receptor beta chains below all came from one sample that was sequenced in a study of radiotherapy plus CTLA-4 blockade in lung cancer. The repertoire was sequenced with immunoSEQ multiplex PCR; TCRdb's copy has only in-frame clones and lacks some. The data contain 60,000 to 70,000 clones, around 80% of them seen just once; the ten biggest clones take up 10%. The sequenced sample was peripheral blood, obtained from a patient treated with radiotherapy plus ipilimumab. The receptors stem from a human donor with non-small cell lung cancer who had a complete response to radiotherapy plus ipilimumab.

A single count supports this clone. This sequence joins TRBV9 and TRBJ2-1; no clear D. CDR1 is SGDLS and CDR2 is YYNGEE in the germline V gene. V was pared by 1 base and J by 4 bases, with 6 bases between. The CDR3 extends over 13 amino acids. The CDR3 loop is CASSVRQYNEQFF. In DNA form, the CDR3 reads TGTGCCAGCAGCGTACGCCAGTACAATGAGCAGTTCTTC.

The V and J genes are TRBV6-5 and TRBJ1-2; D gene ambiguous. Trimming shortened V by 2 bases and J by 4 bases, and 8 bases separated the two germline ends. This CDR3 spans 13 amino acids. The germline gives CDR1 MNHEY, CDR2 SVGAGI. The CDR3 loop is CASSYGSGYGYTF. The DNA for the CDR3 is TGTGCCAGCAGTTACGGATCAGGCTATGGCTACACCTTC.

This chain links TRBV9 with TRBJ2-3; 11 nucleotides agree with TRBD2. Trimming cost V 4 bases and J 5 bases; bases outside gene matches: 6. The length of the CDR3 is 15 residues. Germline CDR1 and CDR2: SGDLS and YYNGEE. The CDR3: CASSILAGGQDTQYF. The CDR3 DNA reads as TGTGCCAGCAGCATCCTAGCGGGGGGACAAGATACGCAGTATTTT.

The CDR3 loop is CASISSGGEGSYEQYF. The CDR3 coding sequence is TGTGCCAGCATCTCCTCAGGGGGTGAAGGGTCCTACGAGCAGTACTTC. This sequence joins TRBV28 and TRBJ2-7; 7 positions agree with TRBD1. Germline CDR1 reads MDHEN; CDR2 reads SYDVKM. After removal of 7 bases from V and 1 base from J, the junction contained 13 bases not matched to a gene. CDR3 length: 16 residues.

The V and J genes are TRBV18 and TRBJ1-1; the D gene is possibly TRBD1 (5 bases). CDR1 KGHSH and CDR2 LQKENI come from the germline V gene. The CDR3 spans 12 residues. V was shortened by 6 bases and J by 1 base, with 6 bases between the two germline ends. Here the CDR3 DNA reads TGTGCCAGCTCGGGGGGGAACACTGAAGCTTTCTTT. Translating gives CASSGGNTEAFF.

This chain links TRBV19 with TRBJ2-5, with a tentative D call TRBD2 (5 bases). The V end lost 4 bases, the J end lost 4 bases, and 7 bases lay between the germline ends. Germline loops: CDR1 LNHDA, CDR2 SQIVND (reference sequence). CDR3 length: 12 amino acids. CDR3: CASSSGGETQYF. The CDR3 nucleotides read TGTGCCAGTAGTAGTGGAGGAGAGACCCAGTACTTC. The complete variable domain, with remaining parts taken from reference TRBV19 and TRBJ2-5, reads DGGITQSPKYLFRKEGQNVTLSCEQNLNHDAMYWYRQDPGQGLRLIYYSQIVNDFQKGDIAEGYSVSREKKESFPLTVTSAQKNPTAFYLCASSSGGETQYFGPGTRLLVL.

The chain employs TRBV7-8 and TRBJ1-3; D unresolved. Germline V lookup: CDR1 SGHVS, CDR2 FQNEAQ. This CDR3 is built from 15 residues. With 1 base removed from V and 0 bases from J, the gap between germline ends came to 7 bases. CDR3 DNA sequence: TGTGCCAGCAGCTTAGGGGAGTCCTCTGGAAACACCATATATTTT. Its translation: CASSLGESSGNTIYF.

The J gene is TRBJ2-7, the V gene TRBV7-2; D uncertain. Germline V lookup: CDR1 SGHTA, CDR2 FQGNSA. The CDR3 runs 14 residues. V lost 0 bases and J 2 bases, leaving 8 bases between the germline ends. The CDR3 reads CASSLAATAYEQYF. The CDR3 DNA reads TGTGCCAGCAGCTTAGCGGCTACCGCCTACGAGCAGTACTTC.

The chain carries TRBV7-9 and TRBJ1-5, with no clear D. The CDR3 runs to 13 residues. Germline assignment: CDR1 SEHNR and CDR2 FQNEAQ (reference sequence). Deletions cut 5 bases from V and 0 bases from J, with 5 bases between. CDR3 residues: CASSPYSNQPQHF. DNA for the CDR3: TGTGCCAGCAGCCCCTATAGCAATCAGCCCCAGCATTTT. Supplemented by reference TRBV7-9 and TRBJ1-5, the full variable domain reads DTGVSQNPRHKITKRGQNVTFRCDPISEHNRLYWYRQTLGQGPEFLTYFQNEAQLEKSRLLSDRFSAERPKGSFSTLEIQRTEQGDSAMYLCASSPYSNQPQHFGDGTRLSIL.

The chain employs TRBV5-6 and TRBJ2-7, with TRBD2 matching over 8 bases. This CDR3 is built from 17 residues. V trimming: 4 bases; J trimming: 2 bases; junction bases outside the gene matches: 14. Germline V lookup: CDR1 SGHDT, CDR2 YYEEEE. CDR3 bases: TGTGCCAGCAGCCGCGGGGGGCCACTAGCGATCGCCTACGAGCAGTACTTC. Translated: CASSRGGPLAIAYEQYF.

The rearrangement joins TRBV9 to TRBJ1-1, with a tentative D call TRBD1 (6 bases). The germline CDR1 and CDR2 sequences are SGDLS and YYNGEE. This CDR3 comprises 15 residues. V was pared by 0 bases and J by 0 bases, with 9 bases between. The CDR3 loop is CASSVAGGLNTEAFF. CDR3 sequence (DNA): TGTGCCAGCAGCGTAGCTGGGGGGCTGAACACTGAAGCTTTCTTT.

The rearrangement uses TRBV9 and TRBJ2-1; no reliable D call. V was trimmed by 4 bases and J by 6 bases, leaving 5 bases between them. The CDR3 runs to 11 residues. CDR1 and CDR2 (germline): SGDLS, YYNGEE. The DNA of the CDR3 is TGTGCCAGCAGCTTAACCAATGAGCAGTTCTTC. This translates into CASSLTNEQFF.

The chain employs TRBV5-1 and TRBJ2-7; 8 bases map to TRBD1. The CDR3 sequence is 14 residues long. Unmatched junction bases numbered 7, after V lost 3 bases and J lost 5 bases. Germline lookup yields CDR1 SGHRS and CDR2 YFSETQ. The CDR3 loop is CASSSDRALNEQYF. As DNA, the CDR3 is TGCGCCAGCAGCTCGGACAGGGCCCTCAACGAGCAGTACTTC.

This sequence joins TRBV5-1 and TRBJ1-4; 7 nucleotides agree with TRBD1. With V trimmed by 4 bases and J by 8 bases, 14 bases remained unmatched. The CDR3 has 16 residues. Germline CDR1 and CDR2: SGHRS and YFSETQ. CDR3 amino acids: CASSITLQGSEEKLFF. The CDR3 nucleotides are TGCGCCAGCAGCATAACCTTACAGGGGTCGGAGGAAAAACTGTTTTTT. Drawing the rest from reference TRBV5-1 and TRBJ1-4, the complete variable domain is KAGVTQTPRYLIKTRGQQVTLSCSPISGHRSVSWYQQTPGQGLQFLFEYFSETQRNKGNFPGRFSGRQFSNSRSEMNVSTLELGDSALYLCASSITLQGSEEKLFFGSGTQLSVL.

The chain combines TRBV4-1 with TRBJ2-1; perhaps TRBD2 as D (6 bases). The V end was cut by 0 bases, the J end by 0 bases, with 9 bases between. Germline V CDR1 and CDR2: MGHRA, YSYEKL. The CDR3 sequence is 16 residues long. The CDR3 bases are TGCGCCAGCAGCCAAGAGGGACTTAGCTCCTACAATGAGCAGTTCTTC. Amino acid sequence: CASSQEGLSSYNEQFF.

The J gene is TRBJ2-3, the V gene TRBV4-3, with TRBD2 matching 8 bases. Germline CDR1 is LGHNA and CDR2 is YSLEER. V was pared by 0 bases and J by 1 base, with 6 bases of the junction left unmatched. This CDR3 contains 17 residues. The CDR3 bases are TGCGCCAGCAGCCAAGATGGACTAGCTTATGGCACAGATACGCAGTATTTT. Protein: CASSQDGLAYGTDTQYF.